This T cell receptor beta chain was found in a study of blood T cell repertoires in COVID-19. Whole-study context: Sources were T cells, B-cell-depleted T cells, or PBMCs; the material itself was cDNA or gDNA.

Some clones are missing from TCRdb's copy, which holds only in-frame ones; the method was immunoSEQ multiplex PCR. The table records roughly 100,000 clones, around 89% of them present only once. Trimming stripped 10 bases from V and 5 bases from J, with 10 bases between. Germline assignment: CDR1 ENHRY and CDR2 SYGVKD. This CDR3 comprises 11 residues. The rearrangement links TRBV10-3 to TRBJ2-3; TRBD1 might be the D (6 bases). Sequencing used peripheral blood. This receptor was obtained from a woman between 55 and 75 years old with acute or convalescent COVID-19. Here the CDR3 DNA reads TGTGCCACATCCAGGGGAGATACGCAGTATTTT. Encoded protein: CATSRGDTQYF.